This T cell receptor beta chain was sequenced during a study of T cell changes during pregnancy in multiple sclerosis. This table comes from immunoSEQ multiplex PCR, and its TCRdb copy is limited to in-frame clones, with some not included. Here the sample spans approximately 85,000 clones, approximately 94% being singletons. The sample consisted of peripheral blood, taken in the third trimester of pregnancy. This receptor was taken from a female donor with multiple sclerosis, enrolled in a pregnancy study.

The CDR3 nucleotides are TGTGCCAGCAGCGGACTGAAAAACAGGGATACGAGCGGGGAGCTGTTTTTT. Its translation: CASSGLKNRDTSGELFF. The chain links TRBV9 to TRBJ2-2; a weak D match, TRBD1 (6 bases). Germline V gene lookup returns CDR1 SGDLS and CDR2 YYNGEE. CDR3 length: 17 amino acids. V lost 3 bases to trimming and J lost 7 bases, with 22 bases between them. The full variable domain, with the rest looked up from reference TRBV9 and TRBJ2-2, is DSGVTQTPKHLITATGQRVTLRCSPRSGDLSVYWYQQSLDQGLQFLIQYYNGEERAKGNILERFSAQQFPDLHSELNLSSLELGDSALYFCASSGLKNRDTSGELFFGEGSRLTVL.